The 14 T cell receptor beta chains reported below all come from one sample, sequenced in a study of blood T cell repertoires in COVID-19. Generated by immunoSEQ multiplex PCR, the TCRdb table keeps only in-frame clones and is missing some. Here the sample spans about 330,000 clones, roughly 90% being singletons. Sequencing input: PBMCs or T cells enriched from blood (not recorded which). These receptors originate from a woman aged 25 to 39 who had recovered from COVID-19.

The chain is built from TRBV5-1 and TRBJ2-1, with 11 bases aligning to TRBD2. This CDR3 is 16 amino acids long. Germline loops: CDR1 SGHRS, CDR2 YFSETQ. V shed 4 bases, J shed 4 bases, and the junction held 7 bases outside the gene matches. Here the CDR3 reads CASSRLAGGPYNEQFF. Here the CDR3 DNA reads TGCGCCAGCAGCCGATTAGCGGGAGGGCCTTACAATGAGCAGTTCTTC.

This chain joins TRBV9 and TRBJ2-1; tentative D call: TRBD1 (6 bases). The CDR3 runs to 15 residues. Trimming removed 3 bases at V and 5 bases at J, with 15 bases between. Germline CDR1 reads SGDLS; CDR2 reads YYNGEE. CDR3 loop: CASSGRDTSHNEQFF. CDR3 nucleotide sequence: TGTGCCAGCAGCGGCCGGGACACTTCTCACAATGAGCAGTTCTTC.

V and J are TRBV7-6 and TRBJ2-1, with 7 bases identical to TRBD2. The germline CDR1 and CDR2 sequences are SGHVS and FNYEAQ. V lost 2 bases and J lost 6; bases outside the gene matches: 7. CDR3 length equals 15 residues. The CDR3, as DNA: TGTGCCAGCAGCTTAATGGGAGGGAATTCCAATGAGCAGTTCTTC. Translated, it gives CASSLMGGNSNEQFF.

The chain carries TRBV4-1 and TRBJ1-2; D is possibly TRBD1 (6 bases). Trimming shortened V by 1 base and J by 7 bases, and 13 bases separated the two germline ends. Germline assignment: CDR1 MGHRA and CDR2 YSYEKL. The CDR3 has 14 amino acids. The CDR3 DNA follows: TGCGCCAGCAGCCAAGTCAGGGGCAGTGCTGGCTACACCTTC. Translating it yields CASSQVRGSAGYTF.

The rearrangement joins TRBV10-3 to TRBJ1-1; D perhaps matches TRBD1 (6 bases). The CDR3 loop spans 13 amino acids. Germline CDR1 and CDR2: ENHRY and SYGVKD. The V and J ends lost 10 bases and 0 bases respectively, with 12 bases between them. The CDR3 region is CATRDRLNTEAFF. CDR3 nucleotides: TGTGCCACCCGCGACAGGCTGAACACTGAAGCTTTCTTT.

The chain uses TRBV5-3 and TRBJ1-3; 8 positions agree with TRBD1. TRBV5-3 is an ORF; its function is uncertain. J gave up 4 bases and V 3 bases, and 15 bases lay outside the gene matches. The CDR3 totals 18 residues. The CDR3 reads CARSSIDVRQGAGNTIYF. The CDR3 DNA reads as TGTGCCAGAAGCTCGATTGACGTGCGGCAGGGGGCCGGAAACACCATATATTTT.

The chain couples TRBV20-1 to TRBJ2-5; D is possibly TRBD1 (6 bases). The V end was cut by 3 bases, the J end by 3 bases, with 11 bases between. CDR1 and CDR2 from the germline V gene are DFQATT and SNEGSKA (reference sequence). The CDR3 has 13 residues. CDR3 residues: CSASSTGKETQYF. The CDR3 DNA reads TGCAGTGCTAGTTCGACAGGAAAAGAGACCCAGTACTTC.

The chain carries TRBV15 and TRBJ2-1; 10 nucleotides agree with TRBD2. V lost 0 bases and J lost 7; bases outside the gene matches: 9. This CDR3 spans 17 amino acids. Germline V gives CDR1 LNHNV, CDR2 YYDKDF (reference sequence). CDR3 protein: CATSRDRIAGGDNEQFF. The CDR3 DNA reads as TGTGCCACCAGCAGAGATAGGATAGCGGGAGGAGATAATGAGCAGTTCTTC.

This chain joins TRBV7-8 and TRBJ2-2; 11 bases match TRBD2. CDR3 length equals 16 residues. In germline, CDR1 is SGHVS, CDR2 FQNEAQ. J lost 2 bases, V lost 1 base, and 0 bases had no gene match. The CDR3 DNA sequence: TGTGCCAGCAGCTTAGGACTAGCGGGAAACACCGGGGAGCTGTTTTTT. This codes for CASSLGLAGNTGELFF.

This chain connects TRBV3-1 (or the pseudogene TRBV3-2) to TRBJ1-2; the D gene is possibly TRBD1 (5 bases). CDR1 and CDR2 from the germline V gene are LGHDT and YNNKEL (reference sequence). V was clipped by 3 bases and J by 8 bases, with 13 bases between them. This CDR3 region has 13 residues. Here the CDR3 DNA reads TGTGCCAGCAGCCAGCCGTGGGGGGAGGGCTACACCTTC. Its protein product is CASSQPWGEGYTF.

V gene TRBV6-2 or TRBV6-3 combines with J gene TRBJ1-1; D is perhaps TRBD1 (5 bases). Per the germline V gene, CDR1 is MNHEY and CDR2 is SVGEGT. Trimming shortened V by 0 bases and J by 3 bases, and 11 bases separated the two germline ends. The length of the CDR3 is 15 residues. This chain's CDR3 is CASSYSHLTDTEAFF. The CDR3 bases are TGTGCCAGCAGTTACTCGCATTTGACAGACACTGAAGCTTTCTTT.

The sample holds a few counts of this clone. This CDR3 reads CASSQDLRSEAFF. Written as DNA, the CDR3 is TGTGCCAGCAGCCAAGATCTCAGATCTGAAGCTTTCTTT. This chain joins TRBV4-2 and TRBJ1-1; D not certain. Trimming took off 0 bases at V and 6 bases at J, with 8 bases between the two ends. Germline lookup yields CDR1 LGHNA and CDR2 YNFKEQ. CDR3 length equals 13 residues.

This clone was seen only a few times. The chain uses TRBV2 and TRBJ1-1; the D gene is possibly TRBD1 (5 bases). CDR3 size: 14 residues. The germline V gene has CDR1 SNHLY and CDR2 FYNNEI. Trimming took off 2 bases at V and 1 base at J, with 8 bases between the two ends. For the CDR3, the DNA is TGTGCCAGCAGTGAAAGGCAGGGGAACACTGAAGCTTTCTTT. This translates into CASSERQGNTEAFF.

The V and J genes are TRBV27 and TRBJ2-1; 9 bases fit TRBD1. With 0 bases clipped from V and 8 bases from J, the junction kept 2 bases outside the gene matches. CDR1 MNHEY and CDR2 SMNVEV come from the germline V gene (reference sequence). The CDR3 loop spans 14 amino acids. CDR3 in DNA: TGTGCCAGCAGTTTATCGACAGGGGGGGATGAGCAGTTCTTC. It codes for CASSLSTGGDEQFF.